This paragraph covers one TCR beta chain sequence. The germline CDR1 and CDR2 sequences are LGHNA and YSLEER. The CDR3 extends over 15 amino acids. V shed 3 bases, J shed 3 bases, and the junction held 8 bases outside the gene matches. The repertoire was sequenced with immunoSEQ multiplex PCR; TCRdb's copy has only in-frame clones and lacks some. The sample contains 2.3 million or so clones, 85% to 95% of which appear only once. The data were obtained in a study of shared clonotypes between healthy human individuals. This TCR derives from a man aged 18 to 30 in good health. Some clones in this sample may be carry-over from other donors' samples. This chain joins TRBV4-3 and TRBJ2-7; 7 bases are shared with TRBD1. The sequencing input was naive CD4+ T cells from PBMCs. Described subset: CD45RA+ positively selected. The CDR3 region is CASSQAYRGGYEQYF. The CDR3 coding sequence is TGCGCCAGCAGCCAGGCCTACAGGGGTGGCTACGAGCAGTACTTC.